This TCR beta chain was found in a study of blood T cell repertoires in COVID-19. Turning to the study itself: Sources were T cells, B-cell-depleted T cells, or PBMCs; the material itself was cDNA or gDNA.

Original handling: Amplified reference gene primers provided the basis for estimating nucleated cell counts. Measured with immunoSEQ multiplex PCR; TCRdb has only the in-frame clones, and not every one. D and trimming come from the DNA, and the V and J calls and clone size come from that table. The sample lists roughly 130,000 clones, more than 75% seen once, with around 4.6% in the top ten. This clonotype originated in a man in his 60s with COVID-19, enrolled during active disease. Specimen: peripheral blood.

The CDR3 sequence: CAWTSAGLSGANVLTF. As DNA, the CDR3 is TGTGCCTGGACCTCAGCGGGCCTCTCTGGGGCCAACGTCCTGACTTTC. The V and J genes are TRBV30 and TRBJ2-6; perhaps TRBD2 as D (6 bases). Germline CDR1 is GTSNPN and CDR2 is SVGIG (reference sequence). The CDR3 sequence is 16 residues long. Trimming cost V 4 bases and J 0 bases, with 13 bases left between them.